This entry lists 2 T cell receptor beta chains sequenced from one sample in a study of blood T cells in healthy people across ages. For the second PCR, which ran for about 6 to 11 cycles, a sample-barcoded 5' primer and a J-beta primer mix were used. TCRdb redid the calling of the 5' RACE reads with MiXCR, one entry per CDR3 protein. The data contain more than 900,000 distinct CDR3 sequences, about 28% of them singletons. The same sample was also used in a study of T cells of mothers and their children.

Sequenced sample: blood. The receptors were gathered from a woman in her thirties or forties in good health.

Regarding this clonotype: An end of the junction differs from the germline gene, which may be a read error. The V call is TRBV7-7, the J call TRBJ2-5; 8 bases line up with TRBD1. This CDR3 has 15 residues. CDR1 and CDR2 (germline): SSHAT, FNYEAQ (reference sequence). CDR3 sequence reads: CASSPQPTGVETQYF. The CDR3 DNA reads as TGTGCTAGCAGCCCACAACCGACAGGGGTGGAGACCCAGTACTTC.

This clonotype was detected a few times. In DNA, the CDR3 is TGTGCCAGCAGTTTTCCTATACAGGGTTCAGCCTACGAGCAGTACTTC. Translated: CASSFPIQGSAYEQYF. The chain recombines TRBV28 with TRBJ2-7; possibly TRBD1 for D (6 bases). Germline-derived CDR1 and CDR2 are MDHEN and SYDVKM. Trimming cost V 3 bases and J 2 bases, with 17 bases left between them. The length of the CDR3 is 16 residues.